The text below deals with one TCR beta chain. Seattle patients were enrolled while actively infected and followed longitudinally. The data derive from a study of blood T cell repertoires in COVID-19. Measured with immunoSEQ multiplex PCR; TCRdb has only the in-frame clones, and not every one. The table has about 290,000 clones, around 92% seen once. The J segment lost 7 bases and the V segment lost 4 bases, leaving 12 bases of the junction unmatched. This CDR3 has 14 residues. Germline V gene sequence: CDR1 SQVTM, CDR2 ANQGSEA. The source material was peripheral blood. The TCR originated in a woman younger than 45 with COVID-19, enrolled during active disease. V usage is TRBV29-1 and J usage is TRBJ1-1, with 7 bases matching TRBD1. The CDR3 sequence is CSVGNRGRFGEAFF. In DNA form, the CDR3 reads TGCAGCGTTGGGAATAGGGGGCGGTTCGGTGAAGCTTTCTTT.